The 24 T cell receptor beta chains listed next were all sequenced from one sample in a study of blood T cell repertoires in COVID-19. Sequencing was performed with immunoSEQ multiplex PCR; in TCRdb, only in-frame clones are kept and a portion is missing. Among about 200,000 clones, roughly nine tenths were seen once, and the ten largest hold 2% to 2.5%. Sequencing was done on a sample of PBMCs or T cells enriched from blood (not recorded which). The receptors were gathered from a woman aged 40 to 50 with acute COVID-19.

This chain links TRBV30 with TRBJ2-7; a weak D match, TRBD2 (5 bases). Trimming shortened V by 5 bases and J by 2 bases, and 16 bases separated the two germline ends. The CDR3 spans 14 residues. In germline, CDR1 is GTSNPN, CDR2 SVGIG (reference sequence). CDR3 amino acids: CAWSRAGLPYEQYF. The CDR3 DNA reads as TGTGCCTGGTCTCGGGCTGGACTTCCCTACGAGCAGTACTTC. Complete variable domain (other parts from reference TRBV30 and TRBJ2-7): SQTIHQWPATLVQPVGSPLSLECTVEGTSNPNLYWYRQAAGRGLQLLFYSVGIGQISSEVPQNLSASRPQDRQFILSSKKLLLSDSGFYLCAWSRAGLPYEQYFGPGTRLTVT.

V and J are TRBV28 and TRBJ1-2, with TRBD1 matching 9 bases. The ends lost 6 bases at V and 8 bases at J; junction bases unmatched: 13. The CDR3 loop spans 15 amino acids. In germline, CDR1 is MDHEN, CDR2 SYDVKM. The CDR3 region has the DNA TGTGCCAGCAGACCTTCGGGGACAGGGCCCGGGGGCTACACCTTC. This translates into CASRPSGTGPGGYTF.

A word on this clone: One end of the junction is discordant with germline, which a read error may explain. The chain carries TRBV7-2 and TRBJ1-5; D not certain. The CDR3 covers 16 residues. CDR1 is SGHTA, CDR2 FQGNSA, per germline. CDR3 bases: TGTGCCAGCAGCTTGCGGTCTAGTTTTAGCGATCAGCCCCAGCATTTT. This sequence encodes CASSLRSSFSDQPQHF.

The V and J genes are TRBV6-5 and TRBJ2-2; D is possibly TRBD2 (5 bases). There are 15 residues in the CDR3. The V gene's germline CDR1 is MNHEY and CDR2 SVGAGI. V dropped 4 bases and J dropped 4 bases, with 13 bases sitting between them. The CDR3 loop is CASSSRSGSTGELFF. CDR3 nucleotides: TGTGCCAGCAGTTCAAGGAGCGGAAGCACCGGGGAGCTGTTTTTT.

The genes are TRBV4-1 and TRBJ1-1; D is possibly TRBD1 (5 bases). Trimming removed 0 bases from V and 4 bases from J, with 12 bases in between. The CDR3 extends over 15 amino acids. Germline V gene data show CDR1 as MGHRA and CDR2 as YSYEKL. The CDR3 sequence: CASSQDRVVVTEAFF. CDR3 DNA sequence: TGCGCCAGCAGCCAAGACAGGGTGGTGGTCACTGAAGCTTTCTTT.

The CDR3 is CASSEAGQGAETQYF. In DNA, the CDR3 is TGTGCCAGCAGTGAAGCGGGACAGGGGGCGGAGACCCAGTACTTC. The chain joins TRBV2 to TRBJ2-5; 12 positions agree with TRBD1. The ends lost 0 bases at V and 5 bases at J; junction bases unmatched: 1. CDR1 SNHLY and CDR2 FYNNEI come from the germline V gene. The CDR3 spans 15 residues.

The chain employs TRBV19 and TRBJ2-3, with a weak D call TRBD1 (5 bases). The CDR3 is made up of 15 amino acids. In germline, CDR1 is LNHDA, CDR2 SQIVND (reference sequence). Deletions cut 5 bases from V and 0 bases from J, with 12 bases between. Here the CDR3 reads CASSLGLASTDTQYF. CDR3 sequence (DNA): TGTGCCAGTAGTTTGGGGCTGGCTAGCACAGATACGCAGTATTTT.

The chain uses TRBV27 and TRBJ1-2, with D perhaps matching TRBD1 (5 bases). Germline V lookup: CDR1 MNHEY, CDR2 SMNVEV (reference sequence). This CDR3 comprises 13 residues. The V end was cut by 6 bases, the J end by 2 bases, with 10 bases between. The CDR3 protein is CASRARQNYGYTF. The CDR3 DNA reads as TGTGCCAGCAGGGCCAGACAGAACTATGGCTACACCTTC.

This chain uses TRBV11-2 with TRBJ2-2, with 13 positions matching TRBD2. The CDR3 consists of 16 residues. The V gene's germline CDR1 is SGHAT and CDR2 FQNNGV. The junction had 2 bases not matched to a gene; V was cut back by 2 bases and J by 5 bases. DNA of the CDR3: TGTGCCAGCAGCTTAACGACTAGCGGGGGGACCGGGGAGCTGTTTTTT. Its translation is CASSLTTSGGTGELFF.

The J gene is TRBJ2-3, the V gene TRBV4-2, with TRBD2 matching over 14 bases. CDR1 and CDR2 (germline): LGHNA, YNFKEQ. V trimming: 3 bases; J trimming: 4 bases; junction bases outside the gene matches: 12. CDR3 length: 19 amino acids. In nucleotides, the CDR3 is TGTGCCAGCAGCCACGCGACTAGCGGGAGGGCCGGCGGGGCAGATACGCAGTATTTT. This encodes CASSHATSGRAGGADTQYF.

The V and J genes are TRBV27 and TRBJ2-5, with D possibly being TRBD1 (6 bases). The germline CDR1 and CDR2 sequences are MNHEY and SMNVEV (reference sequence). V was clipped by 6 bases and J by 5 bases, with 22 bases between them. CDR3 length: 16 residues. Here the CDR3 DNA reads TGTGCCAGCAGCCCAATAAGGACAGACGGCGGGGAGACCCAGTACTTC. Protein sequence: CASSPIRTDGGETQYF.

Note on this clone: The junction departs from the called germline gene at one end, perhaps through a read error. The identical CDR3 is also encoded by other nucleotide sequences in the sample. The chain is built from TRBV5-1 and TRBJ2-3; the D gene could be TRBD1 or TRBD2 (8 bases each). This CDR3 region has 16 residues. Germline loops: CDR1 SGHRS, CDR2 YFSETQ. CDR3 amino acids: CARSRGRGAYTDTQYF. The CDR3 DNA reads TGCGCCCGCAGCAGGGGGCGGGGGGCCTACACAGATACGCAGTATTTT.

The CDR3 DNA is TGTGCCAGCAGCCAAGATGGGGGCAGCGGGAGGAACGAGCAGTACTTC. Translation gives CASSQDGGSGRNEQYF. The V gene is TRBV3-1 (or the pseudogene TRBV3-2), the J gene TRBJ2-7; 9 bases are shared with TRBD2. This CDR3 comprises 16 residues. Trimming took 0 bases from V and 5 from J; bases not matched to a gene: 8. Germline values: CDR1 LGHDT, CDR2 YNNKEL (reference sequence).

The CDR3 loop reads CASSQGQGPTNSPLHF. CDR3 sequence (DNA): TGCGCCAGCAGCCAAGGACAGGGACCCACTAATTCACCCCTCCACTTT. The chain carries TRBV4-1 and TRBJ1-6, with 7 bases fitting TRBD1. Germline V gene sequence: CDR1 MGHRA, CDR2 YSYEKL. V was pared by 1 base and J by 6 bases, with 6 bases of the junction left unmatched. The CDR3 is 16 amino acids.

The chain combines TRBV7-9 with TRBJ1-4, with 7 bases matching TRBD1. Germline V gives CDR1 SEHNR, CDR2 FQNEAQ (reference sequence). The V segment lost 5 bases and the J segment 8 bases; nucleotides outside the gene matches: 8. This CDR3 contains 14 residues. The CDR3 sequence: CASSIGQATEKLFF. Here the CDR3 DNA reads TGTGCCAGCAGCATAGGACAGGCAACCGAAAAACTGTTTTTT.

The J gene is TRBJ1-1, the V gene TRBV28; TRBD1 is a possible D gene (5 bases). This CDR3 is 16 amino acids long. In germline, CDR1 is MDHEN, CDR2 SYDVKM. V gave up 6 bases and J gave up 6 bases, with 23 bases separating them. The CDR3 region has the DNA TGTGCCAGCAGCTACTCTACCTTTAAAGGGGCGGCTGAAGCTTTCTTT. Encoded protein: CASSYSTFKGAAEAFF.

The CDR3 is CASSYLGQHYEQYF. CDR3 DNA: TGTGCCAGCAGTTACTTGGGACAGCACTACGAGCAGTACTTC. The chain links TRBV6-6 to TRBJ2-7, with TRBD1 matching over 7 bases. The trim removed 1 base at V and 3 bases at J, leaving 3 bases unmatched. The CDR3 has 14 residues. The germline V gene encodes CDR1 MNHNY and CDR2 SVGAGI (reference sequence).

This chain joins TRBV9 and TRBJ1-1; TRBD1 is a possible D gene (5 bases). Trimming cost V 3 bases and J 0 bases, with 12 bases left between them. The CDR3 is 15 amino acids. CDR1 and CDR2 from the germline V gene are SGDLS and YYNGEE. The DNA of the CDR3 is TGTGCCAGCAGCGGGAGGGACGGATTGAACACTGAAGCTTTCTTT. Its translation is CASSGRDGLNTEAFF.

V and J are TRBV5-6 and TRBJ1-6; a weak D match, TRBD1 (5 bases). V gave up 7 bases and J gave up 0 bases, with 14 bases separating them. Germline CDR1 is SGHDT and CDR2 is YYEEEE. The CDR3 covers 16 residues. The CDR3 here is CASQDMAISYNSPLHF. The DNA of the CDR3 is TGTGCCAGCCAGGACATGGCAATCTCCTATAATTCACCCCTCCACTTT.

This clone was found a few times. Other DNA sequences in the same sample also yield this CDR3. CDR3 in amino acids: CASSVGQNYGYTF. CDR3 in DNA: TGTGCCAGCAGCGTAGGTCAAAACTATGGCTACACCTTC. The V and J genes are TRBV9 and TRBJ1-2, with D unresolved. CDR1 SGDLS and CDR2 YYNGEE come from the germline V gene. This CDR3 is 13 amino acids long. V dropped 0 bases and J dropped 2 bases, with 5 bases sitting between them. Complete variable domain (other parts from reference TRBV9 and TRBJ1-2): DSGVTQTPKHLITATGQRVTLRCSPRSGDLSVYWYQQSLDQGLQFLIQYYNGEERAKGNILERFSAQQFPDLHSELNLSSLELGDSALYFCASSVGQNYGYTFGSGTRLTVV.

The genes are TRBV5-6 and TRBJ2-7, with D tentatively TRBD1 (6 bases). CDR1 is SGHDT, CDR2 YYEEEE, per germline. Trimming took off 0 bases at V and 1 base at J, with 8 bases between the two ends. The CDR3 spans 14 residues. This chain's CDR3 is CASSLGGGSYEQYF. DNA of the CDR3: TGTGCCAGCAGCTTGGGAGGGGGTTCCTACGAGCAGTACTTC.

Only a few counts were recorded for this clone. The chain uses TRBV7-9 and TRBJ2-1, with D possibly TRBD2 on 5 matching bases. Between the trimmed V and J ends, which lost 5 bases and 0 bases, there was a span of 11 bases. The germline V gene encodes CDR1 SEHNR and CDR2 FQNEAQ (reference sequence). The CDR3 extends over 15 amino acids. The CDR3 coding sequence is TGTGCCAGCAGCAAGGACTTGAACTCCTACAATGAGCAGTTCTTC. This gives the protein CASSKDLNSYNEQFF.

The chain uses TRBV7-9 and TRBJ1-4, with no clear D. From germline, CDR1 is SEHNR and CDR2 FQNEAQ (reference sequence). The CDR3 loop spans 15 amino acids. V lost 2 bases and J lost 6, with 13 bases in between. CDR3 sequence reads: CASSLSLGKDEKLFF. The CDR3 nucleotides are TGTGCCAGCAGCTTATCGCTCGGGAAGGATGAAAAACTGTTTTTT.

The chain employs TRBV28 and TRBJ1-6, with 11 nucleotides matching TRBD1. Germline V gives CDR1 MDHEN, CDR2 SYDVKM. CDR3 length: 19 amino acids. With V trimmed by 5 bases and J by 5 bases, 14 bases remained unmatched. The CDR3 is CASSTLTGQGAKNNSPLHF. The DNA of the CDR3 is TGTGCCAGCAGTACCCTCACCGGACAGGGGGCGAAGAATAATTCACCCCTCCACTTT.